This T cell receptor (beta chain) was sequenced for a study of cytomegalovirus exposure and HLA in healthy donors. Findings and caveats of the study: There were about 160 TCR beta chains listed as cytomegalovirus-associated. Three CMV-associated chains proved CMV antigen-specific in vitro.

The CDR3 has 14 residues. Deletions cut 2 bases from V and 6 bases from J, with 14 bases between. CDR1 is MNHNY, CDR2 SVGAGI, per germline (reference sequence). PCR primers comprised 60 Vbeta and 13 Jbeta primers. Profiled with immunoSEQ multiplex PCR; TCRdb holds only in-frame clones, not every one. The sample has about 150,000 clones; approximately 61% are singletons. As concerns this clone: The antigen remains undetermined.

The chain employs TRBV6-6 and TRBJ2-7; perhaps TRBD1 as D (6 bases). This receptor was identified in a human donor in good health. The sequenced sample consisted of PBMCs. CDR3 DNA: TGTGCCAGCAGTTACGAAGCCAGGGGCGCCGAGCAGTACTTC. This gives the protein CASSYEARGAEQYF.